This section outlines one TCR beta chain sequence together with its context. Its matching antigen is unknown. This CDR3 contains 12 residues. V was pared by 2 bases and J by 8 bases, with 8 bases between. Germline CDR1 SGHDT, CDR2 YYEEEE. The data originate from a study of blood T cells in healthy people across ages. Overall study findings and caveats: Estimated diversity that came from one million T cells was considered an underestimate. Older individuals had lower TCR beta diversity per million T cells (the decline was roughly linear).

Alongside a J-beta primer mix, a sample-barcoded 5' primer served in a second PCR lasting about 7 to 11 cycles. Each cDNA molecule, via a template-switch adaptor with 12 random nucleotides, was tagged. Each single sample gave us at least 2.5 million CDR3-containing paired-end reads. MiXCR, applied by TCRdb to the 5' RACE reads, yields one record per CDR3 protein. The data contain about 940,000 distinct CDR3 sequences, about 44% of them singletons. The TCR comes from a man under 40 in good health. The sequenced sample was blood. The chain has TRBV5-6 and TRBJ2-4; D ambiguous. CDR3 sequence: CASSLVGDIQYF. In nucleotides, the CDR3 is TGTGCCAGCAGCTTAGTTGGGGACATTCAGTACTTC.